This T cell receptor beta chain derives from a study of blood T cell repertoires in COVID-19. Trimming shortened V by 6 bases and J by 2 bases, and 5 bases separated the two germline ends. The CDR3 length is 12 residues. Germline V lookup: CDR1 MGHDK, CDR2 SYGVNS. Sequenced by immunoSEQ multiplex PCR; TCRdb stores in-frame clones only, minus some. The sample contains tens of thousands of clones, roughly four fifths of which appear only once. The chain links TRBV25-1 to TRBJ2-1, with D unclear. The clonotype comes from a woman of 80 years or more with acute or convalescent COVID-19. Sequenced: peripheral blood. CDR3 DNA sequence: TGTGCCAGCAGCTTTGCCTACAATGAGCAGTTCTTC. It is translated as CASSFAYNEQFF. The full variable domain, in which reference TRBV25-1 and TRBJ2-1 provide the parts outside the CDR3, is EADIYQTPRYLVIGTGKKITLECSQTMGHDKMYWYQQDPGMELHLIHYSYGVNSTEKGDLSSESTVSRIRTEHFPLTLESARPSHTSQYLCASSFAYNEQFFGPGTRLTVL.